This T cell receptor beta chain was sequenced during a study of OX40 agonist ivuxolimab in advanced cancers. Study-level results: Averaging showed that CD8+ T cells had more expanded clones than CD4+ did. There were also nonresponders showing low normalized T-cell clonal expansion.

This clone was detected only a few times. The antigen is not known. A history of autoimmune disease or systemic immunosuppression excluded patients. TCRdb's copy holds only in-frame clones and misses some; the assay was immunoSEQ multiplex PCR. The table has more than 60,000 clones, around 83% seen once. The CDR3 extends over 15 amino acids. The V segment lost 5 bases and the J segment 9 bases; nucleotides outside the gene matches: 8. Germline CDR1 MDHEN, CDR2 SYDVKM. The TCR comes from an adult with an advanced solid tumor such as melanoma, head and neck, liver or kidney cancer. V gene TRBV28 combines with J gene TRBJ1-6; TRBD1 agrees at 9 bases. The specimen comprised CD4+ or CD8+ T cells sorted from blood, sampled in a trial of the OX40 agonist ivuxolimab. CDR3 amino acids: CASSPHRGQGSPLHF. As DNA, the CDR3 is TGTGCCAGCAGTCCCCACAGGGGGCAGGGTTCACCCCTCCACTTT.